The entry below gives a single T cell receptor beta chain sequence along with its context. Its antigen remains unknown. Some clones are missing from TCRdb's copy, which holds only in-frame ones; the method was immunoSEQ multiplex PCR. The table includes about 73,000 clones, roughly 87% detected once. This sample was taken from a study of OX40 agonist ivuxolimab in advanced cancers. The study's findings and limits: By week 6 at 0.1 to 3.0 mg/kg, blood CD4+ and CD8+ T cells had expanded clonally.

CDR3 length: 11 amino acids. Germline CDR1 and CDR2: MRHNA and SNTAGT. Deletions cut 9 bases from V and 4 bases from J, with 9 bases between. Source: CD4+ or CD8+ T cells sorted from blood, taken in a trial of the OX40 agonist ivuxolimab. This receptor was obtained from an adult with an advanced solid tumor such as melanoma, head and neck, liver or kidney cancer. The V and J genes are TRBV6-4 and TRBJ1-2; tentative D call: TRBD1 (6 bases). CDR3 nucleotides: TGTGCCAGAGAGGGGGGCTATGGCTACACCTTC. Translating gives CAREGGYGYTF.